This is a list of T cell receptor beta chains from one sample in a study of shared clonotypes between healthy human individuals. Profiled with immunoSEQ multiplex PCR; TCRdb holds only in-frame clones, not every one. Found here are about 2.3 million clones, 92% of them singletons; the top ten hold 0.3% to 0.45%. The sample consisted of naive CD4+ T cells from PBMCs. These receptors all come from a man younger than 35 in good health. Some clones in this sample may be carry-over from other donors' samples. The CDR3 runs from the conserved cysteine through the conserved F or W. The order of the fields is clone size, V gene, D gene, J gene, CDR3 protein, CDR3 DNA. A D gene is named only where the DNA matches it firmly. Expanded clones get a size class; other rows say once, few or many, or leave the size out.

>.|TRBV5-1|TRBD2|TRBJ2-6
CASSSLAGALSGANVLTF
TGCGCCAGCAGCTCACTAGCGGGAGCCCTCTCTGGGGCCAACGTCCTGACTTTC
>.|TRBV5-4|.|TRBJ2-3
CASSLVPSTDTQYF
TGTGCCAGCAGCTTGGTACCTAGCACAGATACGCAGTATTTT
>.|TRBV7-9|.|TRBJ2-1
CASSLGYSYNEQFF
TGTGCCAGCAGCTTGGGCTACTCCTACAATGAGCAGTTCTTC
>.|TRBV5-1|TRBD2|TRBJ2-7
CASTEVAGPYEQYF
TGCGCCAGCACCGAGGTAGCGGGACCCTACGAGCAGTACTTC
>.|TRBV12-5|.|TRBJ2-5
CASGKGETQYF
TGTGCTAGTGGTAAGGGGGAGACCCAGTACTTC
>.|TRBV6-5|.|TRBJ2-1
CASSRTVVSSNEQFF
TGTGCCAGCAGTCGAACGGTGGTTTCCTCCAATGAGCAGTTCTTC
>.|TRBV14|.|TRBJ1-4
CASSQGRGGSNEKLFF
TGTGCCAGCAGCCAAGGGAGGGGTGGCTCCAATGAAAAACTGTTTTTT
>.|TRBV27|.|TRBJ2-7
CASSSRSQSGEQYF
TGTGCCAGCAGTTCTCGGAGCCAATCCGGCGAGCAGTACTTC
>few|TRBV28|TRBD1|TRBJ2-7
CASSRQGIYEQYF
TGTGCCAGCAGTAGACAGGGGATCTACGAGCAGTACTTC
>.|TRBV6-1|.|TRBJ1-5
CASSASGAVQPQHF
TGTGCCAGCAGTGCCAGCGGGGCGGTCCAGCCCCAGCATTTT
>.|TRBV7-9|TRBD1|TRBJ1-1
CASSVTGGLNTEAFF
TGTGCCAGCAGCGTAACAGGGGGTCTTAACACTGAAGCTTTCTTT
>.|TRBV12-5|.|TRBJ2-7
CASGLSSGTFPHEQYF
TGTGCTAGTGGTTTGTCCTCAGGGACATTTCCCCACGAGCAGTACTTC
>.|TRBV7-3|.|TRBJ1-1
CASSLRGAGTEAFF
TGTGCCAGCAGCTTAAGGGGGGCAGGTACTGAAGCTTTCTTT
>.|TRBV6-1|.|TRBJ1-2
CASSEDYRNRIYGYTF
TGTGCCAGCAGTGAGGATTACAGAAACCGCATCTATGGCTACACCTTC
>few|TRBV18|.|TRBJ2-2
CASSPGPPSNTGELFF
TGTGCCAGCTCACCGGGACCCCCTTCGAACACCGGGGAGCTGTTTTTT
>.|TRBV11-3|.|TRBJ2-5
CASSSGRANQETQYF
TGTGCCAGCAGTTCAGGTCGGGCCAACCAAGAGACCCAGTACTTC
>.|TRBV28|.|TRBJ2-2
CASSSPRGSNTGELFF
TGTGCCAGCAGTTCCCCTCGAGGGTCGAACACCGGGGAGCTGTTTTTT
>.|TRBV9|.|TRBJ2-1
CASSVAASYNEQFF
TGTGCCAGCAGCGTGGCCGCCTCCTACAATGAGCAGTTCTTC
>.|TRBV7-2|.|TRBJ2-5
CASSLGTALGTQYF
TGTGCCAGCAGCTTAGGGACAGCCTTGGGGACCCAGTACTTC
>.|TRBV29-1|TRBD1|TRBJ1-2
CSVEDPWTGFGYTF
TGCAGCGTTGAAGATCCTTGGACAGGGTTTGGCTACACCTTC
>.|TRBV28|.|TRBJ1-4
CASSLIGRGSNEKLFF
TGTGCCAGCAGTTTAATAGGAAGGGGGTCTAATGAAAAACTGTTTTTT
>.|TRBV25-1|.|TRBJ1-1
CASSEIDNTEAFF
TGTGCCAGCAGTGAAATCGATAACACTGAAGCTTTCTTT
>.|TRBV5-1|TRBD1|TRBJ1-5
CASSPGQGWDQPQHF
TGCGCCAGCAGCCCGGGACAGGGTTGGGATCAGCCCCAGCATTTT
>.|TRBV6-5|.|TRBJ2-3
CASSYTGSDTQYF
TGTGCCAGCAGTTATACAGGGTCAGATACGCAGTATTTT
>.|TRBV5-1|TRBD1|TRBJ2-7
CASSRGQGSYEQYF
TGCGCCAGCAGCCGGGGACAGGGGTCCTACGAGCAGTACTTC
>.|TRBV5-1|TRBD2|TRBJ2-1
CASSLSSGSQYNEQFF
TGCGCCAGCAGCCTTTCTAGCGGGAGCCAATACAATGAGCAGTTCTTC
>.|TRBV4-3|.|TRBJ2-7
CASSQDRDSYEQYF
TGCGCCAGCAGCCAAGACCGGGATAGTTACGAGCAGTACTTC
>.|TRBV9|TRBD1|TRBJ2-3
CASSARGRSDTQYF
TGTGCCAGCAGCGCCAGGGGGAGATCGGATACGCAGTATTTT
>.|TRBV28|TRBD2|TRBJ2-7
CASSSTGTSGTSSYEQYF
TGTGCCAGCAGTAGTACCGGGACTAGCGGGACGAGCTCCTACGAGCAGTACTTC
>.|TRBV29-1|.|TRBJ1-5
CSASHSYSNQPQHF
TGCAGCGCCTCACACAGTTATAGCAATCAGCCCCAGCATTTT
>.|TRBV4-2|.|TRBJ2-5
CASSQGGREQETQYF
TGTGCCAGCAGCCAAGGGGGGCGGGAACAAGAGACCCAGTACTTC
>.|TRBV19|.|TRBJ2-6
CAGSRGAGANVLTF
TGTGCCGGCTCCCGGGGGGCCGGGGCCAACGTCCTGACTTTC
>.|TRBV9|.|TRBJ2-2
CASSPLGSAGELFF
TGTGCCAGCAGCCCCCTTGGGAGTGCCGGGGAGCTGTTTTTT
>.|TRBV5-1|.|TRBJ1-4
CASSLPYPDGEKVFF
TGCGCCAGCAGCTTGCCCTACCCGGACGGGGAAAAGGTGTTTTTT
>.|TRBV30|.|TRBJ1-6
CAWRFTGTYSPLHF
TGTGCCTGGAGATTTACAGGCACCTATTCACCCCTCCACTTT
>.|TRBV5-1|TRBD2|TRBJ2-7
CASSLEASGSSYEQYF
TGCGCCAGCAGCTTGGAGGCTAGCGGGAGCTCCTACGAGCAGTACTTC
>.|TRBV6-5|.|TRBJ2-7
CASRASGSTYEQYF
TGTGCCAGCAGGGCGAGCGGGTCAACCTACGAGCAGTACTTC
>.|TRBV28|TRBD1|TRBJ2-4
CASSSAPGTGGAGNIQYF
TGTGCCAGCAGTTCGGCTCCCGGGACAGGGGGCGCAGGGAACATTCAGTACTTC
>once|TRBV11-2|TRBD2|TRBJ2-7
CASRAEATSGSGEQYF
TGTGCCAGCAGGGCCGAGGCGACTAGCGGGAGTGGCGAGCAGTACTTC
>.|TRBV7-3|.|TRBJ2-1
CASSPNGRVGPYNEQFF
TGTGCCAGCAGCCCAAACGGCCGGGTCGGGCCCTACAATGAGCAGTTCTTC
>.|TRBV28|.|TRBJ1-1
CASSLMGGMNTEAFF
TGTGCCAGCAGTTTAATGGGGGGAATGAACACTGAAGCTTTCTTT
>.|TRBV18|.|TRBJ1-1
CASSPSLDTEAFF
TGTGCCAGCTCACCAAGCTTGGACACTGAAGCTTTCTTT
>.|TRBV28|TRBD1|TRBJ2-7
CASSQTGDSSYEQYF
TGTGCCAGCAGCCAGACAGGGGATAGCTCCTACGAGCAGTACTTC
>.|TRBV5-1|TRBD1|TRBJ2-5
CASSLVGTGSETQYF
TGCGCCAGCAGCTTGGTGGGGACAGGGTCGGAGACCCAGTACTTC
>.|TRBV28|.|TRBJ2-1
CASSSSLIRNEQFF
TGTGCCAGCAGTTCATCGTTAATAAGGAATGAGCAGTTCTTC
>.|TRBV7-3|TRBD2|TRBJ2-3
CASSSSGSTDTQYF
TGTGCCAGCAGCTCTAGCGGAAGCACAGATACGCAGTATTTT
>.|TRBV10-1|.|TRBJ1-3
CASSAQPSGNTIYF
TGCGCCAGCAGTGCCCAGCCCTCTGGAAACACCATATATTTT
>.|TRBV7-2|TRBD1|TRBJ2-3
CASSPWGQGYTDTQYF
TGTGCCAGCAGCCCCTGGGGACAGGGGTACACAGATACGCAGTATTTT
>.|TRBV2|.|TRBJ1-5
CASSSGLSNQPQHF
TGTGCCAGCTCATCAGGACTGAGCAATCAGCCCCAGCATTTT
>.|TRBV5-3|TRBD2|TRBJ2-7
CARSFNTTSGRFRNEQYF
TGTGCCAGAAGCTTCAACACAACTAGCGGGAGGTTCCGTAACGAGCAGTACTTC